This T cell receptor beta chain originates from a study of cytomegalovirus exposure and HLA in healthy donors. General study findings and limits: The study designated 150 or so TCR beta chains cytomegalovirus-associated. A later analysis linked a missense DCLRE1C variant to TCR beta V- and J-gene trimming. About 87% or about 30% of the time was how often most TCR beta V segments were productive, according to an earlier analysis.

A remark on this clone: Antigen unknown.

V lost 1 base to trimming and J lost 6 bases, with 11 bases between them. There are 13 residues in the CDR3. CDR1 and CDR2 (germline): GTSNPN, SVGIG (reference sequence). The PCR employed 60 Vbeta primers together with 13 Jbeta primers. The data were produced by immunoSEQ multiplex PCR, yet TCRdb's version contains in-frame clones alone and is incomplete. Altogether about 110,000 clones are present, roughly 80% being singletons, with the ten largest covering approximately 2.4%. The receptor comes from a man in his thirties or forties in good health and CMV-seronegative. The chain recombines TRBV30 with TRBJ2-3, with TRBD2 as a possible D gene (6 bases). Sequencing was carried out using PBMCs. CDR3 in amino acids: CAWSGRAQDTQYF. CDR3 in DNA: TGTGCCTGGAGTGGGAGGGCCCAGGATACGCAGTATTTT.